The 16 T cell receptor beta chains listed next were all sequenced from one sample in a study of shared clonotypes between healthy human individuals. Naive-designated CD8 cells lacked CD45RO, were positively enriched for CCR7, and omitted terminally differentiated effector memory CD45RA+ cells. Here immunoSEQ multiplex PCR was the method, and the copy in TCRdb shows in-frame clones only, minus some. This table has about 2 million clones, 85% to 95% appearing once. The sample taken for sequencing was naive CD8+ T cells sorted from blood. Receptor source: a man aged 18 to 29 in good health.

The chain uses TRBV7-2 and TRBJ2-3, with no clear D. V shed 3 bases and J shed 3 bases, with 7 bases lying between them. The CDR3 is 13 amino acids. Per germline, CDR1 SGHTA and CDR2 FQGNSA. In DNA, the CDR3 is TGTGCCAGCAGCTTCCCGAATACAGATACGCAGTATTTT. Protein: CASSFPNTDTQYF.

V and J are TRBV19 and TRBJ2-7, with D uncertain. The germline gives CDR1 LNHDA, CDR2 SQIVND (reference sequence). The CDR3 runs to 12 residues. Trimming left V 5 bases short and J 0 bases short, with 5 bases between. The CDR3 bases are TGTGCCAGTAGTGATGACTCCTACGAGCAGTACTTC. This translates into CASSDDSYEQYF.

This chain links TRBV5-4 with TRBJ1-3, with D unclear. Germline-derived CDR1 and CDR2 are SGHNT and YYREEE (reference sequence). This CDR3 has 15 amino acids. Trimming removed 5 bases from V and 0 bases from J, with 12 bases in between. In DNA form, the CDR3 reads TGTGCCAGCAGGGACGCCAGGTCCTCTGGAAACACCATATATTTT. Translation gives CASRDARSSGNTIYF.

The J gene is TRBJ2-1, the V gene TRBV6-5, with 12 bases lining up with TRBD1. The junction had 1 base not matched to a gene; V was cut back by 5 bases and J by 2 bases. There are 15 residues in the CDR3. Germline CDR1 and CDR2: MNHEY and SVGAGI. This CDR3 is CASSGDRGPYNEQFF. CDR3 in DNA: TGTGCCAGCAGTGGGGACAGGGGGCCCTACAATGAGCAGTTCTTC.

The chain links TRBV7-6 to TRBJ2-7, with a possible D match to TRBD1 (5 bases). V lost 2 bases and J 5 bases, leaving 10 bases between the germline ends. CDR3 length equals 13 residues. The germline gives CDR1 SGHVS, CDR2 FNYEAQ. The CDR3 coding sequence is TGTGCCAGCAGCTTAAGCAGGGCACACGAGCAGTACTTC. It translates to CASSLSRAHEQYF. The variable domain in full, completed from reference TRBV7-6 and TRBJ2-7, reads GAGVSQSPRYKVTKRGQDVALRCDPISGHVSLYWYRQALGQGPEFLTYFNYEAQQDKSGLPNDRFSAERPEGSISTLTIQRTEQRDSAMYRCASSLSRAHEQYFGPGTRLTVT.

The chain combines TRBV6-1 with TRBJ2-7; possible D gene TRBD1, 5 bases. The CDR3 runs 14 residues. Trimming took off 5 bases at V and 5 bases at J, with 16 bases between the two ends. From germline, CDR1 is MNHNS and CDR2 SASEGT. The CDR3 nucleotides read TGTGCCAGCAGTCTGCAATGGGGCGTGGACGAGCAGTACTTC. This translates into CASSLQWGVDEQYF.

For this clone: This sample also contains other DNA sequences that code for the same CDR3. The V gene is TRBV4-3, the J gene TRBJ2-7; tentatively, D is TRBD2 (6 bases). CDR1 LGHNA and CDR2 YSLEER come from the germline V gene. The V and J ends lost 0 bases and 3 bases respectively, with 12 bases between them. This CDR3 contains 15 residues. CDR3 nucleotide sequence: TGCGCCAGCAGCCAAGATCTGGGTAGCGGCTACGAGCAGTACTTC. This sequence encodes CASSQDLGSGYEQYF.

This chain joins TRBV28 and TRBJ2-3; D may be TRBD2 (5 bases). V was shortened by 3 bases and J by 1 base, with 11 bases between the two germline ends. Germline V CDR1 and CDR2: MDHEN, SYDVKM. CDR3 length: 15 residues. The chain's CDR3 is CASSFWGEGTDTQYF. In DNA, the CDR3 is TGTGCCAGCAGTTTTTGGGGAGAAGGCACAGATACGCAGTATTTT.

V and J are TRBV2 and TRBJ1-6, with a weak D call TRBD1 (5 bases). Germline assignment: CDR1 SNHLY and CDR2 FYNNEI. The V end lost 0 bases, the J end lost 7 bases, and 19 bases lay between the germline ends. The CDR3 is made up of 18 amino acids. This CDR3 reads CASSEALFVMGGNSPLHF. CDR3 DNA sequence: TGTGCCAGCAGTGAAGCTCTGTTTGTGATGGGGGGAAATTCACCCCTCCACTTT.

The rearrangement joins TRBV4-3 to TRBJ2-1; 7 bases fit TRBD2. The CDR3 has 15 residues. Germline V gives CDR1 LGHNA, CDR2 YSLEER. V dropped 0 bases and J dropped 4; count of bases not matched to a gene: 3. CDR3 DNA sequence: TGCGCCAGCAGCCAAGATTTCGGGGGGTACAATGAGCAGTTCTTC. Its protein is CASSQDFGGYNEQFF.

The rearrangement joins TRBV27 to TRBJ2-7; TRBD2 aligns across 7 bases. The CDR3 loop spans 15 amino acids. The J segment lost 5 bases and the V segment lost 1 base, leaving 8 bases of the junction unmatched. Germline values: CDR1 MNHEY, CDR2 SMNVEV (reference sequence). The CDR3 bases are TGTGCCAGCAGTTTATGGGGGGGAGCGCCCCACGAGCAGTACTTC. It yields the protein CASSLWGGAPHEQYF.

The genes are TRBV4-1 and TRBJ2-7, with TRBD2 identical over 8 bases. The CDR3 is 16 amino acids. Germline V gene data show CDR1 as MGHRA and CDR2 as YSYEKL. V shed 5 bases, J shed 0 bases, and the junction held 9 bases outside the gene matches. CDR3 amino acids: CASSLAGPPSSYEQYF. The CDR3 DNA is TGCGCCAGCAGCTTAGCGGGACCACCAAGCTCCTACGAGCAGTACTTC.

The rearrangement links TRBV19 to TRBJ2-1; unclear D gene. Per germline, CDR1 LNHDA and CDR2 SQIVND (reference sequence). This CDR3 is built from 12 residues. V lost 3 bases and J 5 bases, leaving 5 bases between the germline ends. The CDR3 region is CASSIGNNEQFF. Written as DNA, the CDR3 is TGTGCCAGTAGTATTGGTAACAATGAGCAGTTCTTC. The full variable domain, completed using reference TRBV19 and TRBJ2-1, is DGGITQSPKYLFRKEGQNVTLSCEQNLNHDAMYWYRQDPGQGLRLIYYSQIVNDFQKGDIAEGYSVSREKKESFPLTVTSAQKNPTAFYLCASSIGNNEQFFGPGTRLTVL.

The J gene is TRBJ2-1, the V gene TRBV19; D may be TRBD2 (5 bases). The CDR3 consists of 14 residues. Trimming left V 7 bases short and J 4 bases short, with 14 bases between. From germline, CDR1 is LNHDA and CDR2 SQIVND (reference sequence). The CDR3 loop reads CASKSGEGYNEQFF. DNA of the CDR3: TGTGCCAGTAAGAGCGGAGAGGGATACAATGAGCAGTTCTTC.

The rearrangement links TRBV7-9 to TRBJ1-4, with 8 bases matching TRBD1. CDR3 length: 15 residues. In germline, CDR1 is SEHNR, CDR2 FQNEAQ (reference sequence). V was pared by 4 bases and J by 7 bases, with 8 bases of the junction left unmatched. The CDR3 DNA sequence: TGTGCCAGCAGCTGGGGCCGACAGGGGTTTGAAAAACTGTTTTTT. Amino acid sequence: CASSWGRQGFEKLFF.

The rearrangement links TRBV6-5 to TRBJ1-2; possible D gene TRBD1, 6 bases. Germline loops: CDR1 MNHEY, CDR2 SVGAGI. This CDR3 spans 15 amino acids. The V end was cut by 6 bases, the J end by 7 bases, with 21 bases between. The CDR3 reads CASRTDEGVFLGYTF. DNA for the CDR3: TGTGCCAGCAGAACAGACGAGGGGGTTTTCCTTGGCTACACCTTC.